This TCR beta chain was captured by sequencing in a study of Ad26.COV2.S vaccination and SARS-CoV-2 variants. Produced via immunoSEQ multiplex PCR; TCRdb's table is partial and in-frame only. The data contain 250,000 to 300,000 clones, about 87% of them singletons. Of note for this clone: Its matching antigen is unknown. Other nucleotide sequences in the sample specify the same CDR3.

Study-wide results and caveats: Measures of TCR breadth and depth may have fallen short of total T cell responses.

Indicated treatment: 15 to 20 received Ad26.COV2.S at low or high dose, single or two shots; roughly five received placebo; per-sample allocation not given. Collection of samples fell on day 63 after the first vaccine or placebo injection. Germline values: CDR1 SGHRS, CDR2 YFSETQ. J gave up 1 base and V 1 base, and 3 bases lay outside the gene matches. The CDR3 loop spans 16 amino acids. The rearrangement links TRBV5-1 to TRBJ2-3; 10 bases map to TRBD2. The specimen comprised peripheral blood, sampled in a trial of Ad26.COV2.S vaccine versus placebo. The TCR sequence derives from a person aged 18-60 years who received the Ad26.COV2.S COVID-19 vaccine or a placebo. The CDR3 sequence is CASSLTGLAGTDTQYF. The CDR3 DNA reads as TGCGCCAGCAGCTTGACCGGACTAGCGGGCACAGATACGCAGTATTTT.